The 21 T cell receptor beta chains below come from one sample, sequenced in a study of shared clonotypes between healthy human individuals. Repertoires were generated with immunoSEQ multiplex PCR, while TCRdb's copy carries only in-frame clones and drops some. The sample has millions of clones, 90% to 95% seen once. The sample comprised naive CD4+ T cells from PBMCs. Subset meaning: CD45RA+ positively selected. The receptors derive from a man aged 18 to 29 in good health. Some clones in this sample may be carry-over from other donors' samples.

Only a few counts were recorded for this clone. The sample has other DNA sequences that encode this CDR3 too. This chain uses TRBV7-9 with TRBJ1-5; D is ambiguous. This CDR3 comprises 12 residues. CDR1 and CDR2 from the germline V gene are SEHNR and FQNEAQ (reference sequence). V was pared by 1 base and J by 7 bases, with 5 bases between. CDR3 amino acids: CASSLEVQPQHF. In DNA form, the CDR3 reads TGTGCCAGCAGCTTAGAGGTCCAGCCCCAGCATTTT.

V gene TRBV6-1 combines with J gene TRBJ2-7; a possible D gene is TRBD2 (5 bases). The germline V gene encodes CDR1 MNHNS and CDR2 SASEGT. This CDR3 comprises 15 residues. V lost 4 bases and J 2 bases, leaving 15 bases between the germline ends. The CDR3 here is CASSAAGTPTYEQYF. DNA for the CDR3: TGTGCCAGCAGTGCCGCGGGTACCCCAACCTACGAGCAGTACTTC.

The chain uses TRBV5-1 and TRBJ1-1, with 10 bases matching TRBD1. Per germline, CDR1 SGHRS and CDR2 YFSETQ. This CDR3 comprises 15 residues. The V segment lost 3 bases and the J segment 1 base; nucleotides outside the gene matches: 3. CDR3 nucleotide sequence: TGCGCCAGCAGCTCGACAGGGGGCCGGAACACTGAAGCTTTCTTT. Translation gives CASSSTGGRNTEAFF.

This chain uses TRBV28 with TRBJ1-1; 7 bases map to TRBD1. Unmatched junction bases numbered 6, after V lost 2 bases and J lost 0 bases. Germline V CDR1 and CDR2: MDHEN, SYDVKM. This CDR3 has 16 amino acids. The CDR3 here is CASSLVPGQLNTEAFF. The CDR3 DNA follows: TGTGCCAGCAGTTTAGTACCGGGACAGCTGAACACTGAAGCTTTCTTT. The whole variable domain, filled in from reference TRBV28 and TRBJ1-1, reads DVKVTQSSRYLVKRTGEKVFLECVQDMDHENMFWYRQDPGLGLRLIYFSYDVKMKEKGDIPEGYSVSREKKERFSLILESASTNQTSMYLCASSLVPGQLNTEAFFGQGTRLTVV.

The gene calls are TRBV6-1 and TRBJ2-7, with D possibly matching TRBD1 (6 bases). This CDR3 contains 14 residues. Germline CDR1 reads MNHNS; CDR2 reads SASEGT. V was cut by 4 bases and J by 3 bases, with 13 bases left in between. CDR3: CASSGQGYHYEQYF. The DNA for the CDR3 is TGTGCCAGCAGTGGTCAGGGGTACCACTACGAGCAGTACTTC.

The J gene is TRBJ2-2, the V gene TRBV2, with D perhaps given as TRBD1 or TRBD2 (5 bases each). Trimming shortened V by 8 bases and J by 6 bases, and 13 bases separated the two germline ends. There are 13 residues in the CDR3. Germline CDR1 SNHLY, CDR2 FYNNEI. For the CDR3, the DNA is TGTGCCAGCTCGATCTGGGACGCCGGGGAGCTGTTTTTT. It encodes CASSIWDAGELFF.

The CDR3 DNA sequence: TGTGCCAGCAGCCGGGGCACAGGGAGCTCCTACGAGCAGTACTTC. It translates to CASSRGTGSSYEQYF. The rearrangement joins TRBV11-3 to TRBJ2-7; D may be TRBD1 (6 bases). Germline V gives CDR1 SGHNT, CDR2 YENEEA. V lost 5 bases and J 0 bases, leaving 14 bases between the germline ends. CDR3 length equals 15 residues.

The CDR3 here is CASSIGGTGISGANVLTF. The DNA for the CDR3 is TGTGCCAGTAGTATTGGGGGGACAGGGATCTCTGGGGCCAACGTCCTGACTTTC. V gene TRBV19 combines with J gene TRBJ2-6; the match to TRBD1 covers 9 bases. The CDR3 loop spans 18 amino acids. Trimming removed 3 bases from V and 0 bases from J; junction bases left unmatched: 6. The germline V gene encodes CDR1 LNHDA and CDR2 SQIVND (reference sequence).

The J gene is TRBJ2-5, the V gene TRBV19, with a tentative D call TRBD2 (7 bases). Germline V lookup: CDR1 LNHDA, CDR2 SQIVND (reference sequence). Trimming took 4 bases from V and 5 from J, leaving 17 bases between them. This CDR3 is built from 15 residues. CDR3 protein: CASSRIRGGGETQYF. The CDR3 DNA reads as TGTGCCAGTAGTAGAATCAGGGGAGGGGGTGAGACCCAGTACTTC.

This chain uses TRBV27 with TRBJ1-2; D may be TRBD1 (6 bases). Trimming removed 2 bases at V and 3 bases at J, with 13 bases between. There are 15 residues in the CDR3. Germline V lookup: CDR1 MNHEY, CDR2 SMNVEV (reference sequence). The CDR3 here is CASSLTIQGHYGYTF. Here the CDR3 DNA reads TGTGCCAGCAGTTTAACGATACAGGGTCACTATGGCTACACCTTC.

This chain connects TRBV19 to TRBJ1-2; D not certain. V lost 7 bases and J 7 bases, leaving 13 bases between the germline ends. This CDR3 contains 12 residues. The germline V gene encodes CDR1 LNHDA and CDR2 SQIVND (reference sequence). The chain's CDR3 is CASTPGRLGYTF. CDR3 nucleotides: TGTGCCAGTACCCCGGGCCGTCTTGGCTACACCTTC.

The chain joins TRBV5-3 to TRBJ1-3; 8 nucleotides agree with TRBD1. TRBV5-3 is identified as an open reading frame with a role that is uncertain. V lost 0 bases, J lost 3 bases, and 5 bases stayed unmatched. The CDR3 has 16 residues. CDR3 region: CARSLAKTGDGNTIYF. The CDR3 DNA sequence: TGTGCCAGAAGCTTGGCCAAGACAGGGGATGGAAACACCATATATTTT.

V and J are TRBV18 and TRBJ2-4, with D hard to call. V was clipped by 6 bases and J by 0 bases, with 9 bases between them. Germline V gene sequence: CDR1 KGHSH, CDR2 LQKENI. The CDR3 runs to 14 residues. The CDR3 loop is CASSGGVAKNIQYF. The CDR3 DNA is TGTGCCAGCTCCGGTGGGGTAGCCAAAAACATTCAGTACTTC.

The V call is TRBV7-8, the J call TRBJ2-2; 10 positions agree with TRBD2. This CDR3 has 16 amino acids. V lost 5 bases and J lost 7; bases outside the gene matches: 10. Looked up from germline, CDR1 is SGHVS and CDR2 is FQNEAQ. CDR3 sequence: CASSPRAGGPGGELFF. The CDR3 coding sequence is TGTGCCAGCAGCCCGCGAGCGGGAGGGCCGGGCGGGGAGCTGTTTTTT.

V gene TRBV6-1 combines with J gene TRBJ2-1, with TRBD2 identical over 9 bases. The germline V gene has CDR1 MNHNS and CDR2 SASEGT. The CDR3 runs to 15 residues. Germline trimming cut 10 bases from V and 3 bases from J; bases unmatched to any gene: 10. The CDR3 here is CATSLLAGRYNEQFF. CDR3 nucleotide sequence: TGTGCCACCTCCCTACTAGCGGGCCGCTACAATGAGCAGTTCTTC.

About this clone: The junction departs from germline at one end; a sequencing error may be responsible. The J gene is TRBJ2-4, the V gene TRBV6-6; 8 nucleotides line up with TRBD2. The germline gives CDR1 MNHNY, CDR2 SVGAGI (reference sequence). The CDR3 is made up of 12 amino acids. DNA for the CDR3: TGTGCCAGCAGTTCCCCCGGGGGGGAGCTGGACTTC. Amino acids: CASSSPGGELDF.

This clone was detected only once. V and J are TRBV5-1 and TRBJ2-7; D is possibly TRBD2 (5 bases). The CDR3 spans 16 residues. Germline V CDR1 and CDR2: SGHRS, YFSETQ. Between the trimmed V and J ends, which lost 0 bases and 2 bases, there was a span of 15 bases. DNA for the CDR3: TGCGCCAGCAGCTTGGTAGGCGGGCCCCTCACCTACGAGCAGTACTTC. It is translated as CASSLVGGPLTYEQYF.

The chain carries TRBV7-9 and TRBJ1-1; 9 nucleotides match TRBD1. CDR1 is SEHNR, CDR2 FQNEAQ, per germline (reference sequence). The CDR3 runs 15 residues. V trimming: 5 bases; J trimming: 7 bases; junction bases outside the gene matches: 11. Written as DNA, the CDR3 is TGTGCCAGCAGCCAAGGGGACAGGGAATCAGGTGAAGCTTTCTTT. Translated, it gives CASSQGDRESGEAFF.

The chain joins TRBV7-9 to TRBJ2-3; D remains ambiguous. CDR1 and CDR2 (germline): SEHNR, FQNEAQ (reference sequence). The CDR3 totals 12 residues. Trimming removed 1 base from V and 5 bases from J, with 4 bases in between. CDR3 nucleotide sequence: TGTGCCAGCAGCTTAGTCCAAGATACGCAGTATTTT. The encoded protein is CASSLVQDTQYF.

V and J are TRBV30 and TRBJ2-5; no definite D call. The DNA end favors TRBJ2-7, so the J call may be wrong. The CDR3 is made up of 12 amino acids. Germline V gives CDR1 GTSNPN, CDR2 SVGIG (reference sequence). CDR3 sequence (DNA): TGTGCCTGGAGTCGAGGTTTCTACGAGCAGTACTTC. Its translation: CAWSRGFYEQYF.

The chain's CDR3 is CASSRIGQGTQYF. The CDR3 DNA reads as TGTGCCAGCAGCCGGATCGGACAGGGTACGCAGTATTTT. The chain employs TRBV7-3 and TRBJ2-3; 8 bases agree with TRBD1. V lost 5 bases and J lost 8; bases outside the gene matches: 6. This CDR3 spans 13 amino acids. The germline V gene has CDR1 SGHTA and CDR2 FQGTGA.